What follows are 10 T cell receptor beta chains derived from one specimen sequenced in a study of Ad26.COV2.S vaccination and SARS-CoV-2 variants. Using immunoSEQ multiplex PCR, the repertoire was profiled, and TCRdb retains in-frame clones only, with some absent. The sample lists about 370,000 clones, 89% seen once, with under 2% in the top ten. The sample's treatment: around 19 received Ad26.COV2.S at low or high dose, single or two shots; 5 received placebo; per-sample allocation not given. Day 63 after the first vaccine or placebo injection was the time point for sampling. The sequencing used peripheral blood, collected in a trial of Ad26.COV2.S vaccine versus placebo. These receptors were taken from a person aged 18-60 years who received the Ad26.COV2.S COVID-19 vaccine or a placebo.

The chain joins TRBV19 to TRBJ2-6; D unresolved. Deletions cut 3 bases from V and 5 bases from J, with 8 bases between. The CDR3 contains 14 residues. Germline V gene lookup returns CDR1 LNHDA and CDR2 SQIVND (reference sequence). The CDR3: CASSISRRANVLTF. DNA of the CDR3: TGTGCCAGTAGTATCAGCAGGAGGGCCAACGTCCTGACTTTC.

The CDR3 DNA reads TGTGCCAGTAGCAGGGACAGGGACTACAATGAGCAGTTCTTC. Its translation: CASSRDRDYNEQFF. This chain links TRBV19 with TRBJ2-1, with 9 bases fitting TRBD1. The ends lost 6 bases at V and 3 bases at J; junction bases unmatched: 3. Germline V CDR1 and CDR2: LNHDA, SQIVND (reference sequence). The CDR3 runs 14 residues.

This chain connects TRBV12-3 or TRBV12-4 to TRBJ2-2, with D perhaps TRBD2 (6 bases). The CDR3 length is 12 residues. Trimming took off 6 bases at V and 7 bases at J, with 9 bases between the two ends. CDR3 protein: CASRWEVGELFF. DNA of the CDR3: TGTGCCAGCAGATGGGAGGTCGGGGAGCTGTTTTTT.

This clone was detected only a few times. V gene TRBV5-4 combines with J gene TRBJ2-7; D unresolved. The V gene lost 0 bases and the J gene lost 2 bases, with 15 bases spanning the gap. The CDR3 has 16 amino acids. Germline CDR1 reads SGHNT; CDR2 reads YYREEE (reference sequence). The CDR3, as DNA: TGTGCCAGCAGCTTGGGGGCGGAGCGAAGGGCCTACGAGCAGTACTTC. This encodes CASSLGAERRAYEQYF.

This clone was seen a few times. This rearrangement joins TRBV11-2 to TRBJ2-7; 7 positions match TRBD1. V was pared by 7 bases and J by 7 bases, with 7 bases of the junction left unmatched. This CDR3 region has 12 residues. In germline, CDR1 is SGHAT, CDR2 FQNNGV. DNA for the CDR3: TGTGCCAGCAACAGACAGGGTGCGGAGCAGTACTTC. It translates to CASNRQGAEQYF.

The V and J genes are TRBV11-3 and TRBJ1-1; 7 bases map to TRBD1. The CDR3 consists of 15 residues. With V trimmed by 4 bases and J by 1 base, 6 bases remained unmatched. Germline V gene lookup returns CDR1 SGHNT and CDR2 YENEEA. The CDR3 DNA reads TGTGCCAGCAGCTCCCGGACAGGTGGGAACACTGAAGCTTTCTTT. It yields the protein CASSSRTGGNTEAFF.

The V gene is TRBV15, the J gene TRBJ2-7; unclear D gene. Trimming stripped 6 bases from V and 4 bases from J, with 19 bases between. The CDR3 has 15 residues. Germline V CDR1 and CDR2: LNHNV, YYDKDF (reference sequence). CDR3 loop: CATSYKAIGEYEQYF. In DNA, the CDR3 is TGTGCCACCAGTTATAAGGCTATTGGAGAGTACGAGCAGTACTTC.

A word on this clone: Other DNA sequences from this sample encode an identical CDR3 as well. The gene calls are TRBV28 and TRBJ2-7, with a weak D call TRBD2 (5 bases). The germline gives CDR1 MDHEN, CDR2 SYDVKM. The CDR3 has 13 residues. Trimming stripped 3 bases from V and 0 bases from J, with 6 bases between. The CDR3 sequence: CASSLGSSYEQYF. The CDR3 nucleotides are TGTGCCAGCAGTTTGGGGAGCTCCTACGAGCAGTACTTC.

The gene calls are TRBV6-5 and TRBJ2-7, with TRBD1 matching 8 bases. This CDR3 has 14 amino acids. Germline V CDR1 and CDR2: MNHEY, SVGAGI. V dropped 6 bases and J dropped 4; count of bases not matched to a gene: 8. For the CDR3, the DNA is TGTGCCAGCAGCTGGGGACAGGAGGGTTACGAGCAGTACTTC. Translating gives CASSWGQEGYEQYF.

This sequence joins TRBV5-4 and TRBJ2-7, with D unclear. The V and J ends lost 6 bases and 8 bases respectively, with 18 bases between them. CDR3 length: 13 amino acids. The germline gives CDR1 SGHNT, CDR2 YYREEE (reference sequence). CDR3 in amino acids: CASTLGSGTKQYF. The CDR3 bases are TGTGCCAGCACTCTTGGTTCTGGTACGAAGCAGTACTTC.